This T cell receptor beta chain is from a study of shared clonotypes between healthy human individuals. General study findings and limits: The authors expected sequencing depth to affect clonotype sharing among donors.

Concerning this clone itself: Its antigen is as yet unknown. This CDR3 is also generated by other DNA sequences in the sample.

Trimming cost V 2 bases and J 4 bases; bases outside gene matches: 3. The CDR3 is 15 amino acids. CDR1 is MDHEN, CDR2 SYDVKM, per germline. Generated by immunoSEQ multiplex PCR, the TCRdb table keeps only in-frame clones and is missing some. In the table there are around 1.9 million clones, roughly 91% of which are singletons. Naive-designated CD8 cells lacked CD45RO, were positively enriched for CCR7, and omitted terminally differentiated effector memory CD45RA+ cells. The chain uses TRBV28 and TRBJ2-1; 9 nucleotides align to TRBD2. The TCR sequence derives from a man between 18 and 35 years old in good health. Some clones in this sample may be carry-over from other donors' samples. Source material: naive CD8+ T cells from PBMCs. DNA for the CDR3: TGTGCCAGCAGTTTACTAGCGGGACCGTACAATGAGCAGTTCTTC. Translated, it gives CASSLLAGPYNEQFF.